This T cell receptor beta chain is from a study of Ad26.COV2.S vaccination and SARS-CoV-2 variants. Overall study findings and caveats: Similar non-spike TCR breadth was observed in recipients of vaccine and of placebo. Spike-specific responses of CD8+ and CD4+ T cells were reported to display substantial breadth after vaccination.

Treatment specified: some 20 received Ad26.COV2.S at low or high dose, single or two shots; several received placebo; per-sample allocation not given. Vaccine and placebo recipients were sampled on day 63 after the first injection. The CDR3 contains 18 residues. With 0 bases removed from V and 6 bases from J, the gap between germline ends came to 21 bases. Germline-derived CDR1 and CDR2 are SGHRS and YFSETQ. On this clone itself: Its antigen is still unknown.

TCRdb's table, derived via immunoSEQ multiplex PCR, lists solely in-frame clones and lacks some. The sample yields some 350,000 clones, around 84% seen once. The gene calls are TRBV5-1 and TRBJ2-2; D is unclear. The clonotype comes from a person aged 18-60 years who received the Ad26.COV2.S COVID-19 vaccine or a placebo. The sequenced sample was peripheral blood, obtained in a trial of Ad26.COV2.S vaccine versus placebo. CDR3 DNA: TGCGCCAGCAGCTTGGAAGTAGGCGAGGAACAGCCCGCCGGGGAGCTGTTTTTT. Translating gives CASSLEVGEEQPAGELFF.